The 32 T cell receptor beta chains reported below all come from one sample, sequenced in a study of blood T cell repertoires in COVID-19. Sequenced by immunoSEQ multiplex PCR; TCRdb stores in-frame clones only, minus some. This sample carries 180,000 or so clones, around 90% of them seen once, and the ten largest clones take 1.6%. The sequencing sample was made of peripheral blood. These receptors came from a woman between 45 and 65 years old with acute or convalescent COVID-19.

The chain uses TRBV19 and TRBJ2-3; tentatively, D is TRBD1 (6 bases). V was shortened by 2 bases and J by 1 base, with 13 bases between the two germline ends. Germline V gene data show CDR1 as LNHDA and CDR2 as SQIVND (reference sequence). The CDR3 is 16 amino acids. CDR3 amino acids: CASSITGPRGTDTQYF. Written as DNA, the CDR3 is TGTGCCAGTAGTATAACAGGGCCAAGGGGCACAGATACGCAGTATTTT.

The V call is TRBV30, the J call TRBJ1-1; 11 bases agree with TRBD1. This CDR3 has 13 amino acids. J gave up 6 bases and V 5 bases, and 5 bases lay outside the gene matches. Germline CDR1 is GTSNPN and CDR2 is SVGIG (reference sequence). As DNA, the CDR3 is TGTGCCTGGTCTGGGACAGGGGGGCCTGAAGCTTTCTTT. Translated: CAWSGTGGPEAFF.

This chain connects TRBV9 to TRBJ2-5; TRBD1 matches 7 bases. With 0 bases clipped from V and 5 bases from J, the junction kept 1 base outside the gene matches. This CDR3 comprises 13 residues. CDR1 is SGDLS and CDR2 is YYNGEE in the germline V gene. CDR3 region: CASSVGQGETQYF. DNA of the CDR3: TGTGCCAGCAGCGTAGGACAGGGCGAGACCCAGTACTTC.

The CDR3 DNA reads as TGTGCCAGCAGCCAAGATGAGCGGAGGTCTGGCTACACCTTC. Translated: CASSQDERRSGYTF. The chain is built from TRBV3-1 (or the pseudogene TRBV3-2) and TRBJ1-2; no reliable D call. The germline V and J ends were trimmed by 0 bases and 7 bases, with 12 bases remaining between them. CDR3 length: 14 amino acids. CDR1 and CDR2 from the germline V gene are LGHDT and YNNKEL (reference sequence).

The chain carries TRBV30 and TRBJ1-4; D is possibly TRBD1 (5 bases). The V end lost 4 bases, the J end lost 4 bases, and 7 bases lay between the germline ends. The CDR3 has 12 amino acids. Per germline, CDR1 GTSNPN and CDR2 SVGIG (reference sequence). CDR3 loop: CAWKGFNEKLFF. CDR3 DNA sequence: TGTGCCTGGAAGGGGTTTAATGAAAAACTGTTTTTT.

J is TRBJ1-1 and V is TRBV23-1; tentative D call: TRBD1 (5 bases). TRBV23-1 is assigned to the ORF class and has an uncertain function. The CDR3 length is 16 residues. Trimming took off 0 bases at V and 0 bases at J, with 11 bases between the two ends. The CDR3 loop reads CASSQSGGTMNTEAFF. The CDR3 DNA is TGCGCCAGCAGTCAATCGGGAGGGACGATGAACACTGAAGCTTTCTTT.

CDR3 amino acids: CASRLENEQYF. Here the CDR3 DNA reads TGTGCCAGCAGACTAGAAAACGAGCAGTACTTC. This rearrangement joins TRBV25-1 to TRBJ2-7; D possibly corresponds to TRBD2 (5 bases). Germline CDR1 reads MGHDK; CDR2 reads SYGVNS. V dropped 6 bases and J dropped 5 bases, with 8 bases sitting between them. This CDR3 is built from 11 residues.

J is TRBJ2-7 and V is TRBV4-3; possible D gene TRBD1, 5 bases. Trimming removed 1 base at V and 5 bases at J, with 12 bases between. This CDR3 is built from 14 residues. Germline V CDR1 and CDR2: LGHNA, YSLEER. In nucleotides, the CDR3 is TGCGCCAGCAGCCAAGGGCAGGGCTGGGACGAGCAGTACTTC. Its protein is CASSQGQGWDEQYF.

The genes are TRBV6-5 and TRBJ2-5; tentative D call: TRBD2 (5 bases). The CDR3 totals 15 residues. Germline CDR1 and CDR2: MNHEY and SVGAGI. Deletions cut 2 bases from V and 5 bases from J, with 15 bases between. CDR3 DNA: TGTGCCAGCAGTTACCCTCAAAGGGCGGGTGAGACCCAGTACTTC. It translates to CASSYPQRAGETQYF.

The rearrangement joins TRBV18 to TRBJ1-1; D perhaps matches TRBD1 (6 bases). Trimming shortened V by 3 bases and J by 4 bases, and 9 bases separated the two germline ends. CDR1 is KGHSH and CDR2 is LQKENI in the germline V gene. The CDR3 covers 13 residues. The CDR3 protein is CASSPQGSTEAFF. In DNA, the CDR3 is TGTGCCAGCTCACCGCAGGGGAGCACTGAAGCTTTCTTT.

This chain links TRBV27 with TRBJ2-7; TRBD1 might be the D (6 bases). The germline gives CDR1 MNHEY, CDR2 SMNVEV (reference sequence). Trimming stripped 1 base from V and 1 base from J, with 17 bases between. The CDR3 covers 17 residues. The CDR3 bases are TGTGCCAGCAGTTTATACCCCCAGGGGCGGTTGTCCTACGAGCAGTACTTC. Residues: CASSLYPQGRLSYEQYF.

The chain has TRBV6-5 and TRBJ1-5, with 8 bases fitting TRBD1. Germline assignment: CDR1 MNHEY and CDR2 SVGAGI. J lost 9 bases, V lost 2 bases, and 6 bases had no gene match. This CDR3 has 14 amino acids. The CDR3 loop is CASSYIQGGWPQHF. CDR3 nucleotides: TGTGCCAGCAGTTACATACAGGGGGGGTGGCCCCAGCATTTT.

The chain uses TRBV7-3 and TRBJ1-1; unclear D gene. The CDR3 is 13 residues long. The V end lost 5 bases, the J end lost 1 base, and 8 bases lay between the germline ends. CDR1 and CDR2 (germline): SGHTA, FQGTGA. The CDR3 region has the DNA TGTGCCAGCAGCCGATCAGGGAACACTGAAGCTTTCTTT. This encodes CASSRSGNTEAFF. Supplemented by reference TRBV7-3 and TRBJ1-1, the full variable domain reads GAGVSQTPSNKVTEKGKYVELRCDPISGHTALYWYRQSLGQGPEFLIYFQGTGAADDSGLPNDRFFAVRPEGSVSTLKIQRTERGDSAVYLCASSRSGNTEAFFGQGTRLTVV.

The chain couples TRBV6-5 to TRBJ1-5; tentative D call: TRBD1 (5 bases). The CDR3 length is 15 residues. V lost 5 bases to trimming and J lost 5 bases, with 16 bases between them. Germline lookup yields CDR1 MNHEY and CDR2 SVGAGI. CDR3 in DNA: TGTGCCAGCAGTCGAGGGAGGGAAGGGGATCAGCCCCAGCATTTT. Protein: CASSRGREGDQPQHF.

This chain's CDR3 is CASGLPVFNYGYTF. The CDR3 bases are TGTGCTAGTGGTTTGCCGGTGTTTAACTATGGCTACACCTTC. The chain uses TRBV12-5 and TRBJ1-2; D uncertain. CDR3 length: 14 amino acids. Trimming shortened V by 2 bases and J by 1 base, and 8 bases separated the two germline ends. The germline V gene encodes CDR1 LGHNT and CDR2 FRNRAP.

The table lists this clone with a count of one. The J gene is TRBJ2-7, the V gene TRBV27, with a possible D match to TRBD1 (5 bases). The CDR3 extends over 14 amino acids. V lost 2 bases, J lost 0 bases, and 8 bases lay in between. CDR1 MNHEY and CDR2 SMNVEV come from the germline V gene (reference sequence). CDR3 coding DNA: TGTGCCAGCAGTTTAACAGGCGGCTCCTACGAGCAGTACTTC. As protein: CASSLTGGSYEQYF.

CDR3 region: CASSEAGQGKDQPQHF. In DNA form, the CDR3 reads TGTGCCAGCAGTGAAGCGGGACAGGGTAAAGATCAGCCCCAGCATTTT. This sequence joins TRBV6-1 and TRBJ1-5; 9 bases match TRBD1. CDR1 and CDR2 (germline): MNHNS, SASEGT. This CDR3 comprises 16 residues. The junction had 5 bases not matched to a gene; V was cut back by 0 bases and J by 5 bases.

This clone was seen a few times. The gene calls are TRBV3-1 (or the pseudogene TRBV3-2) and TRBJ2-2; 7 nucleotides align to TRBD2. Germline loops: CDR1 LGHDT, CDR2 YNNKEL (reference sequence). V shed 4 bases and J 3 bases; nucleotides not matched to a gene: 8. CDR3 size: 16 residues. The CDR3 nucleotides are TGTGCCAGCAGCCCAGAAGGGACTACCCACACCGGGGAGCTGTTTTTT. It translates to CASSPEGTTHTGELFF.

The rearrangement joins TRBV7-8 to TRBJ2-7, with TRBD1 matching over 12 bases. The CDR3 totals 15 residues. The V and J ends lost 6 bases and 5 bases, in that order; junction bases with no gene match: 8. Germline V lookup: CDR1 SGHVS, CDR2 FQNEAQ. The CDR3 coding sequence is TGTGCCAGCAGGTCCACCGGGACAGGGGGCGACGAGCAGTACTTC. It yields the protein CASRSTGTGGDEQYF.

CDR3 bases: TGTGCCAGTATTTCGAGGGGGATGAACACTGAAGCTTTCTTT. The encoded protein is CASISRGMNTEAFF. The chain employs TRBV19 and TRBJ1-1; TRBD1 is a possible D gene (6 bases). Germline V gives CDR1 LNHDA, CDR2 SQIVND (reference sequence). V was cut by 7 bases and J by 0 bases, with 12 bases left in between. There are 14 residues in the CDR3.

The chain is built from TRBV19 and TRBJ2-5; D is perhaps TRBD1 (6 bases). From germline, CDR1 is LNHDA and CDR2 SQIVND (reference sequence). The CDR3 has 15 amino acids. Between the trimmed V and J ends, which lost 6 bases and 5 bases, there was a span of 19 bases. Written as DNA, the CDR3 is TGTGCCAGTAGGGAAACCGGGACAAGTCAGGAGACCCAGTACTTC. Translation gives CASRETGTSQETQYF. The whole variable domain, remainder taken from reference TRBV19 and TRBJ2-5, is DGGITQSPKYLFRKEGQNVTLSCEQNLNHDAMYWYRQDPGQGLRLIYYSQIVNDFQKGDIAEGYSVSREKKESFPLTVTSAQKNPTAFYLCASRETGTSQETQYFGPGTRLLVL.

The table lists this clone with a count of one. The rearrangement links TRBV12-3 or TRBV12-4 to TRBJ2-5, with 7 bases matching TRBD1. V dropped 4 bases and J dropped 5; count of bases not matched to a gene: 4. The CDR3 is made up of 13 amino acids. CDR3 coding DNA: TGTGCCAGCAGTTGGGACAGAGGGGAGACCCAGTACTTC. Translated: CASSWDRGETQYF.

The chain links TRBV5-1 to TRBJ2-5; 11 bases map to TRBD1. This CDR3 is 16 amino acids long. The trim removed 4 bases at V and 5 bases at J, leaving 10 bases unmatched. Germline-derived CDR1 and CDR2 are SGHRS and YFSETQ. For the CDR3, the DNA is TGCGCCAGCAGCGGGATGGGACAGGGGGATTTGGAGACCCAGTACTTC. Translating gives CASSGMGQGDLETQYF.

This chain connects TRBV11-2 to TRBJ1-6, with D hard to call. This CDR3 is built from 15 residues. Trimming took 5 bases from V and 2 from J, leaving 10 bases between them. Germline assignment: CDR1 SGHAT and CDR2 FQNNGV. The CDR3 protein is CASSLSGTYNSPLHF. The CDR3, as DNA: TGTGCCAGCAGCCTTTCAGGAACCTATAATTCACCCCTCCACTTT.

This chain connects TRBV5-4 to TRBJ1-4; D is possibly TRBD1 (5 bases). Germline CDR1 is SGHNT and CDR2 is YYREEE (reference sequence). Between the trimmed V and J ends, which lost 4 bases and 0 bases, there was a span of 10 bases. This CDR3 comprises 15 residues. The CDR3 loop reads CASSRGGATNEKLFF. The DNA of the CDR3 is TGTGCCAGCAGCCGCGGGGGGGCAACTAATGAAAAACTGTTTTTT.

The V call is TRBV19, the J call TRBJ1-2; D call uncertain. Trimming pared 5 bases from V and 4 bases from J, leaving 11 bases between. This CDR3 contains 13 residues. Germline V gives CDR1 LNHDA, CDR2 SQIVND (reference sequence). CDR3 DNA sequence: TGTGCCAGTAGTCCCCAGGCCCTCTATGGCTACACCTTC. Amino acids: CASSPQALYGYTF.

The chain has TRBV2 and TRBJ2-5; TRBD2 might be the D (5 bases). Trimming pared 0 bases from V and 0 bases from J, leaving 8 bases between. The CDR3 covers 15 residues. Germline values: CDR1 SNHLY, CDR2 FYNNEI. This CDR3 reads CASSEADWNQETQYF. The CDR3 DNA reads TGTGCCAGCAGTGAAGCGGACTGGAACCAAGAGACCCAGTACTTC.

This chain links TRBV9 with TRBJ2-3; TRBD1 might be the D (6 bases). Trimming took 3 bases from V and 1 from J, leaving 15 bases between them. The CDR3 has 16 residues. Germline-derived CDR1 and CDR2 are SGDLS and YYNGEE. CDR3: CASSALQGPGTDTQYF. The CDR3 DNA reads TGTGCCAGCAGCGCCCTACAGGGTCCTGGCACAGATACGCAGTATTTT.

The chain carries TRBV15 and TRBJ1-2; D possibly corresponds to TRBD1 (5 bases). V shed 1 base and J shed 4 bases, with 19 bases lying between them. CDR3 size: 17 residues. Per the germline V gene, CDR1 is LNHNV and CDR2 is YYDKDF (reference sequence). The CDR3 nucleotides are TGTGCCACCAGCAGAGGAAGGGTCAGGGCCTTTTCCTATGGCTACACCTTC. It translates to CATSRGRVRAFSYGYTF.

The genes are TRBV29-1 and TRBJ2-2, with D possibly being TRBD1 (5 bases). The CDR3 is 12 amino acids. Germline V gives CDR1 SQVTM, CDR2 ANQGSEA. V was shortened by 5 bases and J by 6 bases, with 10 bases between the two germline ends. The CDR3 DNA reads TGCAGCGTTCGATTCAGGGCCGGGGAGCTGTTTTTT. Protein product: CSVRFRAGELFF.

CDR3 sequence reads: CASSQGLAGGQETQYF. The CDR3 coding sequence is TGCGCCAGCAGCCAGGGACTAGCGGGGGGGCAAGAGACCCAGTACTTC. V and J are TRBV5-1 and TRBJ2-5; 16 bases line up with TRBD2. From germline, CDR1 is SGHRS and CDR2 YFSETQ. The J segment lost 2 bases and the V segment lost 4 bases, leaving 2 bases of the junction unmatched. The CDR3 has 16 amino acids.

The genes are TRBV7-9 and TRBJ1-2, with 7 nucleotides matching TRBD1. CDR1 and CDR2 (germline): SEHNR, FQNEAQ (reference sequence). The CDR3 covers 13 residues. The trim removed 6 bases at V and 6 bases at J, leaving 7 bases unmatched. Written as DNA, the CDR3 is TGTGCCAGCAGTTGGACAGGACAGGATGGCTACACCTTC. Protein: CASSWTGQDGYTF. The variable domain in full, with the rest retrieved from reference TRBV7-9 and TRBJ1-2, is DTGVSQNPRHKITKRGQNVTFRCDPISEHNRLYWYRQTLGQGPEFLTYFQNEAQLEKSRLLSDRFSAERPKGSFSTLEIQRTEQGDSAMYLCASSWTGQDGYTFGSGTRLTVV.